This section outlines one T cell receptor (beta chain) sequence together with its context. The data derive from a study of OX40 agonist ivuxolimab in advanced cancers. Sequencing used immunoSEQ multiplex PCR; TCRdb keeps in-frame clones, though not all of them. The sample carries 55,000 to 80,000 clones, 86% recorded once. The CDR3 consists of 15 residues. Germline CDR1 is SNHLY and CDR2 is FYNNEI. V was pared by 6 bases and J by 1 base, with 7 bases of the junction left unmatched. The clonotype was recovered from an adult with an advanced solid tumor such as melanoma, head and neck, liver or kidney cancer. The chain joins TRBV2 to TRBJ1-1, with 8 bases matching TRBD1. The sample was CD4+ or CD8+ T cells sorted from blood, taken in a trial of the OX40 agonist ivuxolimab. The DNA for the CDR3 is TGTGCCAGCAGGATTCCCGGGACAGGGAACACTGAAGCTTTCTTT. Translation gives CASRIPGTGNTEAFF.